This is a list of T cell receptor beta chains from one sample in a study of Graves' ophthalmopathy and Graves' hyperthyroidism. TCRdb itself ran the multiplex PCR reads through MiXCR, one entry per CDR3 protein. Of approximately 700,000 distinct CDR3 sequences listed, about 44% are singletons. Sequenced material: peripheral blood. The receptors stem from an adult man with Graves' ophthalmopathy. Each CDR3 is given with its conserved first and last residue. The D gene is left open where the match is weak. Clone size is not always given. Where it is, it says once, few, many or a class for expanded clones.

- TRBJ1-2 TRBV10-3 few TGTGCCATCAGTGAGTCAGGCCTTTCATCGGGCTACACCTTC CAISESGLSSGYTF
- TRBJ1-1 TRBV29-1 - TGCAGCGTAGATCGACGGACCGGGGCGGTTGAAGCTTTCTTT CSVDRRTGAVEAFF
TRBD2 TRBJ2-5 TRBV19 few TGTGCCAGTAGTATGGCCCTGGGAGGGACCGTGGAGACCCAGTACTTC CASSMALGGTVETQYF
- TRBJ1-2 TRBV7-2 few TGTGCCAGCAGCTTGGACAAAGGGTCTCTTTGGTATGGCTACACCTTC CASSLDKGSLWYGYTF
- TRBJ1-1 TRBV29-1 once TGCAGCTTAGCCCCAGGTGACACTGAAGCTTTCTTT CSLAPGDTEAFF
- TRBJ1-2 TRBV29-1 - TGCAGCGAAACGCAGGTTTATGGCTACACCTTC CSETQVYGYTF
TRBD1 TRBJ1-6 TRBV25-1 - TGTGCCATCTGGACAGGGGGAAATTCACCCCTCCACTTT CAIWTGGNSPLHF
- TRBJ2-7 TRBV20-1 many TGCAGTGCCACGGGGGCAGCTACGGGGCAGTACTTC CSATGAATGQYF
TRBD1 TRBJ2-2 TRBV10-1 many TGCGCCAGCAGTAGGGACAGGGGTAACACCGGGGAGCTGTTTTTT CASSRDRGNTGELFF
- TRBJ1-2 TRBV7-3 - TGTGCCAGCAGTTCCGCCCGACAGGACGAAGGCTGCACCTTC CASSSARQDEGCTF
- TRBJ1-5 TRBV24-1 - TGTGCCAGCTCACTCCGGGACATCCAGCCCCAGCATTTT CASSLRDIQPQHF
- TRBJ2-7 TRBV29-1 many TGCAGCGTTGAGGCCACACCCTACGAGCAGTACTTC CSVEATPYEQYF